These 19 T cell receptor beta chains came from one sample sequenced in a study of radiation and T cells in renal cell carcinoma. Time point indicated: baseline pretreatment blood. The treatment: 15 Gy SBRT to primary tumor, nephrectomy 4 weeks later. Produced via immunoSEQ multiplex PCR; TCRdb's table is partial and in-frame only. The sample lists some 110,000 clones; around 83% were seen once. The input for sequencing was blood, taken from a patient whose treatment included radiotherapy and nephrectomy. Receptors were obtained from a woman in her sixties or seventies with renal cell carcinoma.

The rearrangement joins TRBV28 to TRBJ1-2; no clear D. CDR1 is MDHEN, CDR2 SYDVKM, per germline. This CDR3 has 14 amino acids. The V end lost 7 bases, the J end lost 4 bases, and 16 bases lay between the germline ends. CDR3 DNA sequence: TGTGCCAGCAAAAATGAGGGAGGAATCTATGGCTACACCTTC. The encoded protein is CASKNEGGIYGYTF.

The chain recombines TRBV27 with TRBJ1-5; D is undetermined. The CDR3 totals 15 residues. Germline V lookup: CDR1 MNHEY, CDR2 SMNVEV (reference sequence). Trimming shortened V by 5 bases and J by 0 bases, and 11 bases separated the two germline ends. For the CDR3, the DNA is TGTGCCAGCAGTACTTCCCGTCATAGCAATCAGCCCCAGCATTTT. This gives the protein CASSTSRHSNQPQHF.

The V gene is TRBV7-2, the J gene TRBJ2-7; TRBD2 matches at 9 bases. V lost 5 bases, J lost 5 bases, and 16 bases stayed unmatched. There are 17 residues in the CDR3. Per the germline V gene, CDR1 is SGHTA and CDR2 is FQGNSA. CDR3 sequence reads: CASSLAALAGNYDEQYF. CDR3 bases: TGTGCCAGCAGCCTCGCCGCTCTAGCGGGAAATTACGACGAGCAGTACTTC.

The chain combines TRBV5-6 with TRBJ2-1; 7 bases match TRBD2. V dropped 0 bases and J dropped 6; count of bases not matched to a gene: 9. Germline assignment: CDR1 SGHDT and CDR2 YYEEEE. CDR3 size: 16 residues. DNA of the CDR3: TGTGCCAGCAGCTTGGTTGGGACTATGATTGGCAATGAGCAGTTCTTC. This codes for CASSLVGTMIGNEQFF.

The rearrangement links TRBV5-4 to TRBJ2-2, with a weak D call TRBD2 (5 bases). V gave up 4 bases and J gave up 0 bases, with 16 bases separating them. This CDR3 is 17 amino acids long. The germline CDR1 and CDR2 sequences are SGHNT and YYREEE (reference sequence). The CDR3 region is CASSPNEGTANTGELFF. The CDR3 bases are TGTGCCAGCAGCCCAAACGAGGGAACCGCGAACACCGGGGAGCTGTTTTTT.

The CDR3 region is CASSPPLGQGNYGYTF. CDR3 nucleotides: TGTGCCAGCAGTCCCCCGCTCGGACAGGGAAACTATGGCTACACCTTC. This chain uses TRBV28 with TRBJ1-2, with 8 bases fitting TRBD1. Trimming cost V 5 bases and J 2 bases; bases outside gene matches: 10. The length of the CDR3 is 16 residues. The germline gives CDR1 MDHEN, CDR2 SYDVKM.

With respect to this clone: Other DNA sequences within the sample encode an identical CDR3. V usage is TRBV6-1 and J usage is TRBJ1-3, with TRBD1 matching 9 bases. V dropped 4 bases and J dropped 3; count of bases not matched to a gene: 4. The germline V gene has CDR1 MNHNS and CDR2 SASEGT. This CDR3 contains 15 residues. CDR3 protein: CASSGDRGVGNTIYF. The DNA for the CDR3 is TGTGCCAGCAGTGGAGACAGGGGGGTTGGAAACACCATATATTTT.

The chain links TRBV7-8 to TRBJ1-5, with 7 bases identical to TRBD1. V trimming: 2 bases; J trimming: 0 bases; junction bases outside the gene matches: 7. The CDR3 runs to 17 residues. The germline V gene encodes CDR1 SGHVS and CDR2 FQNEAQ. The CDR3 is CASSLRGQTYSNQPQHF. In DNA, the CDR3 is TGTGCCAGCAGCTTAAGGGGGCAGACCTATAGCAATCAGCCCCAGCATTTT.

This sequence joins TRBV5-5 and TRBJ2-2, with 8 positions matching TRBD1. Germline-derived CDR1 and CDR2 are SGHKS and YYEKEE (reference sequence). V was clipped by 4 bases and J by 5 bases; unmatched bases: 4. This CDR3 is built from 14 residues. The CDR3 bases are TGTGCCAGCAGCCGACAGGGGCGGACCGGGGAGCTGTTTTTT. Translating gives CASSRQGRTGELFF.

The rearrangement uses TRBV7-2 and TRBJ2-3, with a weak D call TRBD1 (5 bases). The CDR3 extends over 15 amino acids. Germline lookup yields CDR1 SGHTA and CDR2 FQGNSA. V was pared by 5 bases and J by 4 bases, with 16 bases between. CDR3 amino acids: CASSLPVGPADTQYF. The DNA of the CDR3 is TGTGCCAGCAGCCTACCAGTGGGGCCGGCAGATACGCAGTATTTT.

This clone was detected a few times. The CDR3 protein is CASSLGGQGRIGELFF. Written as DNA, the CDR3 is TGTGCCAGCAGCCTGGGGGGACAGGGGAGGATCGGGGAGCTGTTTTTT. The chain links TRBV2 to TRBJ2-2; 10 bases fit TRBD1. The length of the CDR3 is 16 residues. Trimming took 6 bases from V and 7 from J; bases not matched to a gene: 11. Germline V gene sequence: CDR1 SNHLY, CDR2 FYNNEI.

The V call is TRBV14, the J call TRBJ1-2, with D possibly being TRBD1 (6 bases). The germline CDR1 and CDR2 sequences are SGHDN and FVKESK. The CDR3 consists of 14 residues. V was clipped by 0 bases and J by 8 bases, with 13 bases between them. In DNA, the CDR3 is TGTGCCAGCAGCCAAGATCATTGGGGGCAAGGCTACACCTTC. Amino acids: CASSQDHWGQGYTF.

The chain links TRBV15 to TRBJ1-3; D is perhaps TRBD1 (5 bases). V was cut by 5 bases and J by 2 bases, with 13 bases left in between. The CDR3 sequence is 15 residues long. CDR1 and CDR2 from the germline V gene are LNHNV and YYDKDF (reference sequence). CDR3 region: CATSPRLGAGNTIYF. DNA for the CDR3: TGTGCCACCAGCCCTCGGTTGGGGGCTGGAAACACCATATATTTT.

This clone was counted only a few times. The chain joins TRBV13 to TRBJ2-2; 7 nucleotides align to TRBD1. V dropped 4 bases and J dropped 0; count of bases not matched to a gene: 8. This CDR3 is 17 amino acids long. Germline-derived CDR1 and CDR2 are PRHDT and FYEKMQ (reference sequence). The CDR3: CASSSKLTGPNTGELFF. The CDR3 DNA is TGTGCCAGCAGCTCAAAATTGACAGGGCCGAACACCGGGGAGCTGTTTTTT.

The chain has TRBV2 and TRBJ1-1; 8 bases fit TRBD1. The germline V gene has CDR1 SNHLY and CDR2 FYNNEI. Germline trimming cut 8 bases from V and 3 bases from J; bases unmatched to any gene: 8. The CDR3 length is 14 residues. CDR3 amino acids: CASGQTGGDTEAFF. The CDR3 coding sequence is TGTGCCAGCGGCCAAACAGGGGGGGACACTGAAGCTTTCTTT.

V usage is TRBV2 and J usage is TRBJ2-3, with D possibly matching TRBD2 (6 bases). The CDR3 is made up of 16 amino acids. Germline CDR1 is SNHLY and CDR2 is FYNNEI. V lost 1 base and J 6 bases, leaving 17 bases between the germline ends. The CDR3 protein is CASSEGGSGRRDTQYF. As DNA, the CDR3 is TGTGCCAGCAGTGAAGGCGGGTCAGGGAGGAGGGATACGCAGTATTTT. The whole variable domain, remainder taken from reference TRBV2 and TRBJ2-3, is EPEVTQTPSHQVTQMGQEVILRCVPISNHLYFYWYRQILGQKVEFLVSFYNNEISEKSEIFDDQFSVERPDGSNFTLKIRSTKLEDSAMYFCASSEGGSGRRDTQYFGPGTRLTVL.

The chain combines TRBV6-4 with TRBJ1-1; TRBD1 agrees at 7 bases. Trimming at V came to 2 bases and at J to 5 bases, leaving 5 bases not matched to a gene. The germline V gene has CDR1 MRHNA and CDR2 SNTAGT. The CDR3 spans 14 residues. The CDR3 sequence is CASSDDRVGTEAFF. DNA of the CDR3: TGTGCCAGCAGTGACGACAGGGTCGGGACTGAAGCTTTCTTT.

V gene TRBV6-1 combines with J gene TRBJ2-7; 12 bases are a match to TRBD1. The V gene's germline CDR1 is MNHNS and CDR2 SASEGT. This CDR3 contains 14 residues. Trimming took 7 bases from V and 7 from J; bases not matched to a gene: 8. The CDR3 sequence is CASKPGQGAQEQYF. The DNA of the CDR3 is TGTGCCAGCAAGCCGGGACAGGGGGCGCAAGAGCAGTACTTC.

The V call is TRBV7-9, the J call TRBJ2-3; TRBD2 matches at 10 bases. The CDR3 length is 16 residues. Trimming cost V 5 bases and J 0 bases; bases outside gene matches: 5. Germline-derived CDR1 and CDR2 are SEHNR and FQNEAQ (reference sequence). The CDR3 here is CASSLVTSGSTDTQYF. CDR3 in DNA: TGTGCCAGCAGCCTCGTGACTAGCGGGAGCACAGATACGCAGTATTTT.